The clone carrying this T cell receptor (beta chain) was observed at least ten times. Its specificity is not known. Profiling that covered TCR beta VDJ and CDR3 relied on genomic DNA as its template. TCRdb reprocessed the reads with MiXCR, giving one entry per CDR3 protein. Of about half a million distinct CDR3 sequences listed, around a third were seen once; the top ten hold nearly 0.85%. These data are taken from a study of CD8+CD57+ T cells in acquired aplastic anemia. V lost 3 bases to trimming and J lost 7 bases, with 7 bases between them. CDR3 size: 12 residues. Germline CDR1 is DFQATT and CDR2 is SNEGSKA (reference sequence). Patients chosen for sequencing had CD8+CD57+ cells that had expanded, as shown by flow cytometry. The study sampled blood from patients who had received no therapy. General observations from the study: Patients and controls had in common 25 to 30 CD8+ CDR3 sequences.

The TCR sequence derives from a human donor with aplastic anemia. The sequencing sample was made of sorted CD4+, CD8+, or CD8+CD57+ T cells (not recorded which) from PBMCs. The V and J genes are TRBV20-1 and TRBJ1-6; D remains ambiguous. The CDR3 spells CSASQPNSPLHF. The CDR3, as DNA: TGCAGTGCTAGTCAGCCAAATTCACCCCTCCACTTT.